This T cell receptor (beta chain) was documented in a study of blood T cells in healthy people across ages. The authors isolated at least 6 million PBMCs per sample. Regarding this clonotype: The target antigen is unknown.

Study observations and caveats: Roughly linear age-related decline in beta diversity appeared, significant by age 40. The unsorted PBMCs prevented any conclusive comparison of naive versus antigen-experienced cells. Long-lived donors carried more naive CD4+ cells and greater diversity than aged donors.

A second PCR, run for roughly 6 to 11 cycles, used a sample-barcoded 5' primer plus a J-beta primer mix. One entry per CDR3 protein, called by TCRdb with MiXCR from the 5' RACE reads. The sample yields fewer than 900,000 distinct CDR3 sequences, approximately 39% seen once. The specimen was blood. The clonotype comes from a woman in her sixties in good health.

CDR3 nucleotides: TGTGCCAGCAATCGTGGCTTACGGGGCCGCCGGACCATTCATAGCAATCAGCCCCAGCATTTT. Residues: CASNRGLRGRRTIHSNQPQHF. J is TRBJ1-5 and V is TRBV7-3, with D tentatively TRBD1 (5 bases). The CDR3 consists of 21 residues. Deletions cut 7 bases from V and 0 bases from J, with 31 bases between. Germline CDR1 is SGHTA and CDR2 is FQGTGA. The complete variable domain, with remaining parts taken from reference TRBV7-3 and TRBJ1-5, reads GAGVSQTPSNKVTEKGKYVELRCDPISGHTALYWYRQSLGQGPEFLIYFQGTGAADDSGLPNDRFFAVRPEGSVSTLKIQRTERGDSAVYLCASNRGLRGRRTIHSNQPQHFGDGTRLSIL.